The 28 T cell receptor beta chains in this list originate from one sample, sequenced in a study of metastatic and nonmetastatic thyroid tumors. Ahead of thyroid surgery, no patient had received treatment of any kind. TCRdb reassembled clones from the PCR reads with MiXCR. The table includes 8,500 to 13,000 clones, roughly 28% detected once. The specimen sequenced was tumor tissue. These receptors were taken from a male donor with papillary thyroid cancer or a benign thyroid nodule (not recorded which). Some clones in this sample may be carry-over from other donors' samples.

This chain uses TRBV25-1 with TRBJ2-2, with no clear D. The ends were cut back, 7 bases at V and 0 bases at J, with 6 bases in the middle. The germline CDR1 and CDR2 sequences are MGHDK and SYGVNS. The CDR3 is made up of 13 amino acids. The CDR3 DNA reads TGTGCCAGCAAGTCACCGAACACCGGGGAGCTGTTTTTT. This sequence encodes CASKSPNTGELFF.

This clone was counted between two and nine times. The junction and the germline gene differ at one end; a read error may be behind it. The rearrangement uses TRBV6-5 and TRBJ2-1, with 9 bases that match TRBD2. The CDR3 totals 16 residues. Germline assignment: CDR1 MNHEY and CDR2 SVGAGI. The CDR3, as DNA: TGTGCCAGCAGATTAGCGGGAGCGTGGTCATACAATGGGCAGTTCTTC. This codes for CASRLAGAWSYNGQFF.

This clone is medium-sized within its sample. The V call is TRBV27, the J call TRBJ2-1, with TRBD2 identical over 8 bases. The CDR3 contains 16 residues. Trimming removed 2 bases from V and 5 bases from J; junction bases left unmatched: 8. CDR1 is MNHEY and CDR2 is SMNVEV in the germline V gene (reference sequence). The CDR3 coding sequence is TGTGCCAGCAGTTTAATCGCGGGAGGCCTCAACAATGAGCAGTTCTTC. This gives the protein CASSLIAGGLNNEQFF.

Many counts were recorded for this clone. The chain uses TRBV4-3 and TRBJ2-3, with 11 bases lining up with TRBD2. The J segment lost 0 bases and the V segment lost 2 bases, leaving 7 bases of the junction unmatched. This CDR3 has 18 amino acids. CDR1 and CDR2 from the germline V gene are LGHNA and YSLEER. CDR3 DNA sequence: TGCGCCAGCAGCCAATGGGCTAGCGGGAGGTCTAGCACAGATACGCAGTATTTT. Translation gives CASSQWASGRSSTDTQYF.

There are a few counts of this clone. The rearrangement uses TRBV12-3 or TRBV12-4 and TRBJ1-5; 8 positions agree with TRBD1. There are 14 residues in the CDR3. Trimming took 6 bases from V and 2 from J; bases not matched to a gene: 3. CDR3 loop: CASSETGGNQPQHF. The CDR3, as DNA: TGTGCCAGCAGCGAGACAGGGGGCAATCAGCCCCAGCATTTT.

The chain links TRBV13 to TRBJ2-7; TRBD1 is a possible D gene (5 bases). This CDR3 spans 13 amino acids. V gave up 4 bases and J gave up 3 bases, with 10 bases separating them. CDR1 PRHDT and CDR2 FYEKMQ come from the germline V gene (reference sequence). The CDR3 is CASSSQGGYEQYF. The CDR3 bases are TGTGCCAGCAGCTCCCAGGGTGGCTACGAGCAGTACTTC.

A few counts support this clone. CDR3 nucleotide sequence: TGTGCCAGCAGTTTGGGGGGCCCTAGGAGAGATGAGCAGTTCTTC. Protein product: CASSLGGPRRDEQFF. This sequence joins TRBV27 and TRBJ2-1; D tentatively fits TRBD1 or TRBD2 (6 bases each). CDR1 and CDR2 (germline): MNHEY, SMNVEV (reference sequence). V gave up 3 bases and J gave up 8 bases, with 17 bases separating them. This CDR3 has 15 amino acids.

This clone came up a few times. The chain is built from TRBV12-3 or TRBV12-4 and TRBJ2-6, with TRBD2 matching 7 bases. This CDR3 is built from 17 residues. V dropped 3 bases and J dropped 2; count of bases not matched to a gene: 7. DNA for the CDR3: TGTGCCAGCAGTTTGGCCAGCGGGATGCCTGGGGCCAACGTCCTGACTTTC. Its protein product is CASSLASGMPGANVLTF.

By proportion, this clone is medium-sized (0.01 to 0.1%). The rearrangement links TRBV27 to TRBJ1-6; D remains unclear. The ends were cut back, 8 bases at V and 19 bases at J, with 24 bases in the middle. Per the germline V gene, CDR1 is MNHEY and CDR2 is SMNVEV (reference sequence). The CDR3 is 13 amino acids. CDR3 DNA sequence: TGTGCCAGCCTGCGAAGAGACGAGGGTTTTTGGCACTTT. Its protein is CASLRRDEGFWHF.

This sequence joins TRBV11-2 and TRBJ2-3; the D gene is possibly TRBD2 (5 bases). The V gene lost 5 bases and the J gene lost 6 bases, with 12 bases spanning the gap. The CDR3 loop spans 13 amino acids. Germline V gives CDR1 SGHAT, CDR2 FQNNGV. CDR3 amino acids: CASSPDSSDTQYF. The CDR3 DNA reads TGTGCCAGCAGCCCCGACTCTAGCGATACGCAGTATTTT.

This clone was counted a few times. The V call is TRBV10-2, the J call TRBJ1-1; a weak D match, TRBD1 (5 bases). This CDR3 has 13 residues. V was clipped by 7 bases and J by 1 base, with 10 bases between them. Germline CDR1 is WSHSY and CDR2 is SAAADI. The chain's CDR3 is CASTMTENTEAFF. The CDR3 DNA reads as TGCGCCAGCACCATGACAGAGAACACTGAAGCTTTCTTT.

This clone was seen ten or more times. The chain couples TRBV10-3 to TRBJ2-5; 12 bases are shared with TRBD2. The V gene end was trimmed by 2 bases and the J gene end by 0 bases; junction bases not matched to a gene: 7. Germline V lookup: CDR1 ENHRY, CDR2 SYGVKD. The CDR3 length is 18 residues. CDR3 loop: CAISEATGTSGYQETQYF. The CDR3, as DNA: TGTGCCATCAGTGAGGCCACCGGGACTAGCGGGTACCAAGAGACCCAGTACTTC.

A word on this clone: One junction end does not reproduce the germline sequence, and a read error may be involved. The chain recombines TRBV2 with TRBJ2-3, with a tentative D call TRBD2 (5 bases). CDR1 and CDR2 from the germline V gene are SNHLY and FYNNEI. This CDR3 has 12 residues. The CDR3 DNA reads TGTGCCGGCAGTAGCGGCACAGATACGCAGTATTTT. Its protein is CAGSSGTDTQYF. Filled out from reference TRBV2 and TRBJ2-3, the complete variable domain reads EPEVTQTPSHQVTQMGQEVILRCVPISNHLYFYWYRQILGQKVEFLVSFYNNEISEKSEIFDDQFSVERPDGSNFTLKIRSTKLEDSAMYFCAGSSGTDTQYFGPGTRLTVL.

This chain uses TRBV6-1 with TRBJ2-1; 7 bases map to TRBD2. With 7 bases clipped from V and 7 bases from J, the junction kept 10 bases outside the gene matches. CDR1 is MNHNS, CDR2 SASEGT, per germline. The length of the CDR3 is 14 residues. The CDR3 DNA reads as TGTGCCAGCACCCCTAGCGGAACAACAAATGAGCAGTTCTTC. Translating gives CASTPSGTTNEQFF.

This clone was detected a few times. In nucleotides, the CDR3 is TGTGCCAGCAGCCGCTCGTGGTGGTTTCGCCTCTCCTACGAGCAGTACTTC. This gives the protein CASSRSWWFRLSYEQYF. The chain couples TRBV6-2 or TRBV6-3 to TRBJ2-7; D is uncertain. The CDR3 covers 17 residues. Germline CDR1 reads MNHEY; CDR2 reads SVGEGT. V was clipped by 6 bases and J by 0 bases, with 21 bases between them.

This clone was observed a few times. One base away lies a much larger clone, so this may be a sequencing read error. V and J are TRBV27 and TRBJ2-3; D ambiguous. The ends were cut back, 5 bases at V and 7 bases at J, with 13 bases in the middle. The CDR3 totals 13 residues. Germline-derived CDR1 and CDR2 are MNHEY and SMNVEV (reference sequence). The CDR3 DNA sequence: TGTGCCAGCAGTCGCAAACGCGCATATACGCAGTATTTT. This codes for CASSRKRAYTQYF.

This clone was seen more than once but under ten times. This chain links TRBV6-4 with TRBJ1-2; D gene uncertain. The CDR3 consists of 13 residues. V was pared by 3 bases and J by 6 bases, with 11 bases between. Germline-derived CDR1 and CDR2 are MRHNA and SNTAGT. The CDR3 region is CASSEGSAHGYTF. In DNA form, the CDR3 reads TGTGCCAGCAGTGAGGGGAGTGCTCATGGCTACACCTTC.

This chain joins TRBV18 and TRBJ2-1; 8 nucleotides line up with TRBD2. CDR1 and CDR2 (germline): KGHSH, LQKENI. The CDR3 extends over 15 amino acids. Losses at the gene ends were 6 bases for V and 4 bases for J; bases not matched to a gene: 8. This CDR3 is CASSSSAGAYNEQFF. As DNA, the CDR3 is TGTGCCAGCTCCTCTTCAGCGGGAGCTTACAATGAGCAGTTCTTC.

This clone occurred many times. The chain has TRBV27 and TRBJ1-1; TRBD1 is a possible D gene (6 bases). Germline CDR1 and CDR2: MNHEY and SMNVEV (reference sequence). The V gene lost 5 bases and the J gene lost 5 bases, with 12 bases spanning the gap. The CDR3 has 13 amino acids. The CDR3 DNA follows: TGTGCCAGCAGTGGGGGGCCGGGGACTGAAGCTTTCTTT. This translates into CASSGGPGTEAFF.

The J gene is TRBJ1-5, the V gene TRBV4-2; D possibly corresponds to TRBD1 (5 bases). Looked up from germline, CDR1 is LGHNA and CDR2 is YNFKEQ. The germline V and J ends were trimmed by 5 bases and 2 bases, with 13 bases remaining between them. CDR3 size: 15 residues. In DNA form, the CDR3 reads TGTGCCAGCAGCGGGAATGGGGGGGGCAATCAGCCCCAGCATTTT. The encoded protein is CASSGNGGGNQPQHF.

The CDR3 protein is CASSWTSVTDTQYF. CDR3 DNA sequence: TGTGCCAGCAGTTGGACTAGCGTCACAGATACGCAGTATTTT. The chain recombines TRBV6-1 with TRBJ2-3; TRBD2 aligns across 9 bases. V shed 5 bases, J shed 2 bases, and the junction held 2 bases outside the gene matches. CDR3 size: 14 residues. Germline CDR1 is MNHNS and CDR2 is SASEGT.

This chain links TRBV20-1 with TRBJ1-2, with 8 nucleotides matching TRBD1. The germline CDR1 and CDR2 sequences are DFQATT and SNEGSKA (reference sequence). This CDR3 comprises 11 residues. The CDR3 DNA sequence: TGCAATAGGCGGGACAGGAATGGCTACACCTTC. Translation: CNRRDRNGYTF.

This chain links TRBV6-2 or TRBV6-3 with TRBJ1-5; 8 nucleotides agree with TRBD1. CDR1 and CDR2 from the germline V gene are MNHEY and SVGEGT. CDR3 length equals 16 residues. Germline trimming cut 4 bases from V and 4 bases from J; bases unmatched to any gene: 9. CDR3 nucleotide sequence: TGTGCCAGCAGTTTTTTTGGTGGACAGGGAAATCAGCCCCAGCATTTT. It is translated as CASSFFGGQGNQPQHF.

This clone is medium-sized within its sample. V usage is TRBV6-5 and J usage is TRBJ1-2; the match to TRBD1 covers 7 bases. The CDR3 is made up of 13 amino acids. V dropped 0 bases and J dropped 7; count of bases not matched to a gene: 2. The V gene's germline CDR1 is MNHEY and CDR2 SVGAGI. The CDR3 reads CASSYSSGGGYTF. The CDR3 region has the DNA TGTGCCAGCAGTTACTCGTCAGGGGGTGGCTACACCTTC.

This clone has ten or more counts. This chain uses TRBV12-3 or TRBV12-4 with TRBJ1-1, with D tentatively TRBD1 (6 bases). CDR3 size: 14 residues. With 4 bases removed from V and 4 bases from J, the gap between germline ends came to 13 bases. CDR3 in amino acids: CASSSQGGSTEAFF. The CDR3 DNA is TGTGCCAGCAGTTCACAGGGAGGTAGCACTGAAGCTTTCTTT.

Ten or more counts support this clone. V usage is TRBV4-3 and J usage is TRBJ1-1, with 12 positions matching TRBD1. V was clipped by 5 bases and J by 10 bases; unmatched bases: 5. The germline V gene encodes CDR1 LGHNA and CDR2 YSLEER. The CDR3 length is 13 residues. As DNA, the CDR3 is TGCGCCAGCAGCACGGGACAGGGGGCATCAGCTTTCTTT. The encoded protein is CASSTGQGASAFF.

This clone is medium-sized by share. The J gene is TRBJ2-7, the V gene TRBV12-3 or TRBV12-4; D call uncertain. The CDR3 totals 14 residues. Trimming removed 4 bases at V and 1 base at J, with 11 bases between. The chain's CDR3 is CASSSRRMSYEQYF. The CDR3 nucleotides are TGTGCCAGCAGTTCCCGAAGGATGTCCTACGAGCAGTACTTC.

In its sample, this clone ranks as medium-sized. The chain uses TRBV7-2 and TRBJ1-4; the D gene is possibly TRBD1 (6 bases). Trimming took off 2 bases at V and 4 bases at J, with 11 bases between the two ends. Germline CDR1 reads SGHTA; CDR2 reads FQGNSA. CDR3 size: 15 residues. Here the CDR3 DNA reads TGTGCCAGCAGCTTACAGGGGATGGGTAATGAAAAACTGTTTTTT. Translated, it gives CASSLQGMGNEKLFF. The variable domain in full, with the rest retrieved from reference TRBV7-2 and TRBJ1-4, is GAGVSQSPSNKVTEKGKDVELRCDPISGHTALYWYRQSLGQGLEFLIYFQGNSAPDKSGLPSDRFSAERTGGSVSTLTIQRTQQEDSAVYLCASSLQGMGNEKLFFGSGTQLSVL.